The sample holds a few counts of the clone carrying this T cell receptor beta chain. No antigen is known for it. The data stem from a study of vaccination and CD4 T cells after COVID-19. Study summary: Sampling that followed vaccination took place a median 72 days after dose two, within a range of 14 to 241.

Trimming removed 0 bases at V and 0 bases at J, with 8 bases between. The CDR3 spans 15 residues. Germline lookup yields CDR1 KGHSH and CDR2 LQKENI. The Oncomine TCR Beta short-read assay generated sequence data from the DNA of cultured CD4+ T cells. One entry per CDR3 protein, called by TCRdb with MiXCR from the PCR reads. The sample lists some 1,400 distinct CDR3 sequences, roughly 12% occurring once. Treatment denoted: roughly ten-day PBMC culture with coronavirus spike peptide pools or control peptides (ViraFEST assay). The unexposed donor gave CD4+ T cells before the COVID-19 pandemic (2011-2018). Testing used SARS-CoV-2 S/N and four cold-coronavirus spikes on unexposed-donor CD4+ T cells, cells permitting.

The chain couples TRBV18 to TRBJ1-1, with D unresolved. This clonotype originated in a human donor in good health. The sample consisted of CD4+ T cells from blood, cultured in vitro. The CDR3 spells CASSPPSQMNTEAFF. CDR3 nucleotides: TGTGCCAGCTCACCACCGTCGCAAATGAACACTGAAGCTTTCTTT.